This TCR beta chain comes out of a study of T cells expressing NK-cell markers. Whole-study results and caveats: About 6 donors had dominant NKG2C+ clonotypes that comprised about 1.0-7.5% of their CD8+ T cells.

In regard to this clonotype: Its antigen remains unidentified.

Template switching by 5'RACE with UMIs generated the TCR beta cDNA. Using the 5' RACE reads, TCRdb records one entry per CDR3 protein without DNA. The listing records about 550,000 distinct CDR3 sequences. This CDR3 contains 15 residues. Germline loops: CDR1 SEHNR, CDR2 FQNEAQ (reference sequence). The genes are TRBV7-9 and TRBJ2-5. This receptor was identified in a young man in good health. Sequenced material: blood T cells: a sorted CD56 or NKG2C T cell subset, CD4+ or CD8+ T cells, or bulk PBMC T cells (not recorded which). This chain's CDR3 is CASSLAGTYQETQYF.